These 11 T cell receptor beta chains originate from one sample sequenced in a study of OX40 agonist ivuxolimab in advanced cancers. The protocol was immunoSEQ multiplex PCR, while the TCRdb copy is restricted to in-frame clones and leaves out a portion. This sample has about 37,000 clones, with roughly 87% found just once. Sequenced here: CD4+ or CD8+ T cells sorted from blood, sampled in a trial of the OX40 agonist ivuxolimab. These receptors came from an adult with an advanced solid tumor such as melanoma, head and neck, liver or kidney cancer.

This chain links TRBV19 with TRBJ1-3, with D maybe TRBD1 (5 bases). Germline V lookup: CDR1 LNHDA, CDR2 SQIVND (reference sequence). The CDR3 sequence is 14 residues long. Trimming cost V 3 bases and J 2 bases, with 8 bases left between them. The CDR3 sequence is CASSIRTPGNTIYF. CDR3 nucleotide sequence: TGTGCCAGTAGTATTAGGACACCTGGAAACACCATATATTTT. The variable domain in full, with the rest retrieved from reference TRBV19 and TRBJ1-3, is DGGITQSPKYLFRKEGQNVTLSCEQNLNHDAMYWYRQDPGQGLRLIYYSQIVNDFQKGDIAEGYSVSREKKESFPLTVTSAQKNPTAFYLCASSIRTPGNTIYFGEGSWLTVV.

This chain joins TRBV27 and TRBJ1-2, with D tentatively TRBD1 (5 bases). The germline gives CDR1 MNHEY, CDR2 SMNVEV (reference sequence). V was pared by 4 bases and J by 1 base, with 10 bases between. This CDR3 has 14 amino acids. For the CDR3, the DNA is TGTGCCAGCAGTTGGAGGGGTGGTAACTATGGCTACACCTTC. Translation gives CASSWRGGNYGYTF.

The chain has TRBV4-3 and TRBJ2-5, with D perhaps being TRBD1 or TRBD2 (5 bases each). The germline V gene has CDR1 LGHNA and CDR2 YSLEER. Trimming removed 0 bases from V and 0 bases from J, with 17 bases in between. The CDR3 consists of 18 residues. For the CDR3, the DNA is TGCGCCAGCAGCCAAGATTCCGGGGCGACAGCCTACCAAGAGACCCAGTACTTC. Protein product: CASSQDSGATAYQETQYF.

This sequence joins TRBV30 and TRBJ1-1; the D gene is possibly TRBD1 (5 bases). Germline V gene lookup returns CDR1 GTSNPN and CDR2 SVGIG (reference sequence). Deletions cut 5 bases from V and 6 bases from J, with 16 bases between. This CDR3 comprises 13 residues. CDR3 residues: CAWAGGQGAEAFF. DNA for the CDR3: TGTGCCTGGGCTGGCGGACAAGGGGCTGAAGCTTTCTTT.

About this clone: The identical CDR3 is also encoded by other nucleotide sequences in the sample. The chain couples TRBV5-6 to TRBJ2-5; possibly TRBD2 for D (6 bases). The CDR3 is 14 amino acids. Trimming took off 0 bases at V and 1 base at J, with 7 bases between the two ends. Germline CDR1 SGHDT, CDR2 YYEEEE. DNA of the CDR3: TGTGCCAGCAGCTTGGAGGGACTCCAAGAGACCCAGTACTTC. This sequence encodes CASSLEGLQETQYF.

This chain uses TRBV19 with TRBJ1-1; D is ambiguous. V lost 1 base, J lost 0 bases, and 6 bases lay in between. The germline gives CDR1 LNHDA, CDR2 SQIVND (reference sequence). The CDR3 consists of 14 residues. The CDR3 loop reads CASSIAVLNTEAFF. In nucleotides, the CDR3 is TGTGCCAGTAGTATAGCTGTGCTGAACACTGAAGCTTTCTTT.

The CDR3 loop is CASSQVTSGDYEQYF. The CDR3 region has the DNA TGCGCCAGCAGCCAAGTAACTAGCGGGGACTACGAGCAGTACTTC. The rearrangement joins TRBV4-3 to TRBJ2-7; 10 bases map to TRBD2. The CDR3 spans 15 residues. Germline CDR1 and CDR2: LGHNA and YSLEER. The junction had 3 bases not matched to a gene; V was cut back by 1 base and J by 3 bases.

The CDR3 is CASSLRGTGGDEKLFF. The CDR3 DNA is TGTGCCAGCAGCCTTCGGGGGACAGGGGGGGATGAAAAACTGTTTTTT. V is TRBV5-4 and J is TRBJ1-4, with 11 positions matching TRBD1. This CDR3 is built from 16 residues. CDR1 SGHNT and CDR2 YYREEE come from the germline V gene (reference sequence). The ends lost 4 bases at V and 6 bases at J; junction bases unmatched: 8. Using reference TRBV5-4 and TRBJ1-4 for the parts outside the CDR3, the full variable domain is ETGVTQSPTHLIKTRGQQVTLRCSSQSGHNTVSWYQQALGQGPQFIFQYYREEENGRGNFPPRFSGLQFPNYSSELNVNALELDDSALYLCASSLRGTGGDEKLFFGSGTQLSVL.

The J gene is TRBJ1-1, the V gene TRBV5-5; the D is unclear. Germline assignment: CDR1 SGHKS and CDR2 YYEKEE (reference sequence). Trimming took 1 base from V and 7 from J, leaving 11 bases between them. The CDR3 consists of 13 residues. This CDR3 reads CASSLNSFDEAFF. CDR3 coding DNA: TGTGCCAGCAGCTTGAACAGCTTCGATGAAGCTTTCTTT.

CDR3 in DNA: TGTGCCAGCAGGACAGGGGCCACTGAAGCTTTCTTT. This sequence encodes CASRTGATEAFF. The rearrangement joins TRBV25-1 to TRBJ1-1; 8 nucleotides align to TRBD1. The J segment lost 4 bases and the V segment lost 6 bases, leaving 1 base of the junction unmatched. Germline CDR1 reads MGHDK; CDR2 reads SYGVNS. The CDR3 loop spans 12 amino acids.

This clone was seen a few times. This rearrangement joins TRBV27 to TRBJ2-7; D is possibly TRBD2 (6 bases). Germline CDR1 MNHEY, CDR2 SMNVEV (reference sequence). V lost 4 bases to trimming and J lost 2 bases, with 9 bases between them. This CDR3 region has 13 residues. CDR3 coding DNA: TGTGCCAGCAGTTCGGGACTGACCTACGAGCAGTACTTC. Translation gives CASSSGLTYEQYF.